The 12 T cell receptor beta chains in this list originate from one sample, sequenced in a study of molecular identifiers for immune sequencing clone quantification. TCRdb re-derived calls from the PCR reads in MiXCR, one entry per CDR3 protein. The sample holds over 600,000 distinct CDR3 sequences; 15% to 20% are singletons and the top ten take under 0.95%. What was sequenced was naive CD8+ T cells from blood, with Jurkat cell RNA spiked in. Subset in this sample: FACS-sorted CD8+CD4-CCR7+CD45RA+ naive T cells. These receptors were collected from a human donor in good health. Some libraries in this study had Jurkat cell RNA spiked in.

This clonotype has only a few counts. V and J are TRBV11-2 and TRBJ1-1; D gene uncertain. Per the germline V gene, CDR1 is SGHAT and CDR2 is FQNNGV. Between the trimmed V and J ends, which lost 1 base and 0 bases, there was a span of 9 bases. The CDR3 is made up of 15 amino acids. CDR3 residues: CASSLGQFMNTEAFF. As DNA, the CDR3 is TGTGCCAGCAGCTTAGGTCAGTTCATGAACACTGAAGCTTTCTTT. Full variable domain (missing parts from reference TRBV11-2 and TRBJ1-1): EAGVAQSPRYKIIEKRQSVAFWCNPISGHATLYWYQQILGQGPKLLIQFQNNGVVDDSQLPKDRFSAERLKGVDSTLKIQPAKLEDSAVYLCASSLGQFMNTEAFFGQGTRLTVV.

Details on this clonotype: A read error may explain this, as a much larger clone is one base away. Likely a read error: the CDR3 ends without its conserved phenylalanine or tryptophan. The chain links TRBV6-5 to TRBJ2-1; maybe TRBD2 (6 bases). Trimming pared 2 bases from V and 11 bases from J, leaving 13 bases between. The germline V gene has CDR1 MNHEY and CDR2 SVGAGI. The CDR3 has 13 residues. This chain's CDR3 is CASSYVEGMKQFS. The CDR3, as DNA: TGTGCCAGCAGTTACGTGGAGGGGATGAAGCAGTTCTCC.

This clonotype was seen at least ten times. The chain carries TRBV27 and TRBJ2-1; 9 bases match TRBD1. This CDR3 has 14 amino acids. The V gene end was trimmed by 7 bases and the J gene end by 5 bases; junction bases not matched to a gene: 6. Germline loops: CDR1 MNHEY, CDR2 SMNVEV (reference sequence). CDR3 residues: CASIGTGINNEQFF. The CDR3 DNA is TGTGCCAGCATCGGGACAGGGATTAACAATGAGCAGTTCTTC.

This clonotype was found many times. The genes are TRBV15 and TRBJ1-1, with D unresolved. The CDR3 totals 13 residues. Germline lookup yields CDR1 LNHNV and CDR2 YYDKDF (reference sequence). V was shortened by 5 bases and J by 4 bases, with 11 bases between the two germline ends. CDR3 DNA: TGTGCCACCAGCCCCACCGCGGTCACTGAAGCTTTCTTT. This sequence encodes CATSPTAVTEAFF.

In its sample, this clonotype was seen many times. This chain connects TRBV7-2 to TRBJ1-2; D may be TRBD1 (6 bases). Germline V lookup: CDR1 SGHTA, CDR2 FQGNSA. The CDR3 spans 16 residues. Trimming left V 1 base short and J 4 bases short, with 16 bases between. The CDR3 spells CASSLDGTSSGYGYTF. In DNA, the CDR3 is TGTGCCAGCAGCTTAGATGGGACAAGTTCTGGCTATGGCTACACCTTC.

This clonotype was recorded many times. The chain employs TRBV7-9 and TRBJ2-7; a weak D match, TRBD2 (6 bases). The CDR3 is made up of 15 amino acids. V was pared by 4 bases and J by 3 bases, with 16 bases between. Germline CDR1 reads SEHNR; CDR2 reads FQNEAQ (reference sequence). CDR3 sequence reads: CASSSTSSGIYEQYF. The CDR3 DNA reads as TGTGCCAGCAGCTCTACTAGCTCGGGGATCTACGAGCAGTACTTC.

This clonotype was found many times. The chain has TRBV19 and TRBJ1-3; the D is unclear. The ends were cut back, 8 bases at V and 0 bases at J, with 14 bases in the middle. The CDR3 consists of 15 residues. The germline V gene has CDR1 LNHDA and CDR2 SQIVND (reference sequence). This chain's CDR3 is CASCGKPSSGNTIYF. The CDR3 bases are TGTGCCAGTTGCGGAAAACCAAGCTCTGGAAACACCATATATTTT.

As regards this clonotype: A clone one base away is much larger, so this may be a read error. The rearrangement joins TRBV27 to TRBJ1-1; D is ambiguous. The V gene's germline CDR1 is MNHEY and CDR2 SMNVEV (reference sequence). CDR3 size: 12 residues. CDR3 DNA sequence: TGTGCCGGCAGTCCTGGGTTCACTGAAGCTTTCTTT. Protein product: CAGSPGFTEAFF.

The chain has TRBV2 and TRBJ2-3; 9 bases line up with TRBD2. Looked up from germline, CDR1 is SNHLY and CDR2 is FYNNEI. The CDR3 has 17 residues. Trimming cost V 3 bases and J 3 bases; bases outside gene matches: 10. In nucleotides, the CDR3 is TGTGCCAGCAGTGACGTCGGGGCGGGGGGGCCTACAGATACGCAGTATTTT. Amino acids: CASSDVGAGGPTDTQYF. The whole variable domain, remainder taken from reference TRBV2 and TRBJ2-3, is EPEVTQTPSHQVTQMGQEVILRCVPISNHLYFYWYRQILGQKVEFLVSFYNNEISEKSEIFDDQFSVERPDGSNFTLKIRSTKLEDSAMYFCASSDVGAGGPTDTQYFGPGTRLTVL.

There are many counts of this clonotype. The CDR3 coding sequence is TGTGCCACCAGTGATTTGTCGGGCGAGCAGTACTTC. It translates to CATSDLSGEQYF. The gene calls are TRBV24-1 and TRBJ2-7, with D unresolved. The germline V gene encodes CDR1 KGHDR and CDR2 SFDVKD. V was trimmed by 0 bases and J by 6 bases, leaving 5 bases between them. CDR3 size: 12 residues.

Worth noting for this clonotype: This may come from a read error, since a much larger clone is one base off. V is TRBV11-2 and J is TRBJ2-1; 8 bases are a match to TRBD2. Germline V lookup: CDR1 SGHAT, CDR2 FQNNGV. The V segment lost 8 bases and the J segment 8 bases; nucleotides outside the gene matches: 8. The CDR3 runs to 13 residues. The chain's CDR3 is CASGGRLLDEQFF. The CDR3 nucleotides read TGTGCCAGCGGCGGGAGGCTGCTGGATGAGCAGTTCTTC.

This clonotype was seen repeatedly, ten times or more. The V call is TRBV9, the J call TRBJ2-2, with D perhaps TRBD2 (7 bases). The CDR3 extends over 18 amino acids. Germline V gives CDR1 SGDLS, CDR2 YYNGEE. V was trimmed by 3 bases and J by 12 bases, leaving 30 bases between them. The CDR3 sequence is CASSGGGAFGHGPRQLFF. The CDR3 DNA follows: TGTGCCAGCAGCGGGGGGGGGGCTTTCGGACATGGTCCCCGGCAGCTGTTTTTT.